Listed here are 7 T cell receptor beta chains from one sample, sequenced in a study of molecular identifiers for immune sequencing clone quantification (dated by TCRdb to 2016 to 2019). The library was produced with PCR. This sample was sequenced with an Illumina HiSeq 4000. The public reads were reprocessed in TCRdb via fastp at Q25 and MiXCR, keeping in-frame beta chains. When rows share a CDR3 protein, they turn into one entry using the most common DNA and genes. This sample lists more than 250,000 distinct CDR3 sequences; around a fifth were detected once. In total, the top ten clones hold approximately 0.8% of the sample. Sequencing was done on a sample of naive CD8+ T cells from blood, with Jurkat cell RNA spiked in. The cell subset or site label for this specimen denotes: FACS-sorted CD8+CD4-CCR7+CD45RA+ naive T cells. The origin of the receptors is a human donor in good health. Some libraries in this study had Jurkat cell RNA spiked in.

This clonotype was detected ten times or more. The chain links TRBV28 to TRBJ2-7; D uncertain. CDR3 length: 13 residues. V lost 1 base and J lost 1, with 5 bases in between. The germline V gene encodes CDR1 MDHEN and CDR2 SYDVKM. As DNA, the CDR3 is TGTGCCAGCAGTTTATCCTTATCCTACGAGCAGTACTTC. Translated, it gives CASSLSLSYEQYF.

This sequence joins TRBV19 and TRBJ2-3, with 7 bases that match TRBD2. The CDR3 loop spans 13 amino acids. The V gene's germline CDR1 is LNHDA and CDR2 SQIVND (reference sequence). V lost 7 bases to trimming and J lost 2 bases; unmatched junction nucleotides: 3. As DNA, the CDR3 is TGTGCCAGTATAAGCGGGGACACAGATACGCAGTATTTT. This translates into CASISGDTDTQYF.

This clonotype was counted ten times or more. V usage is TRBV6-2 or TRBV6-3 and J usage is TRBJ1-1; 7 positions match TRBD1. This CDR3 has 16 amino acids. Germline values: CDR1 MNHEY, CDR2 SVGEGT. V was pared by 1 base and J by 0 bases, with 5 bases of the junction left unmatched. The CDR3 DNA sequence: TGTGCCAGCAGTTACTTCTGGGACAGACTGAACACTGAAGCTTTCTTT. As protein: CASSYFWDRLNTEAFF.

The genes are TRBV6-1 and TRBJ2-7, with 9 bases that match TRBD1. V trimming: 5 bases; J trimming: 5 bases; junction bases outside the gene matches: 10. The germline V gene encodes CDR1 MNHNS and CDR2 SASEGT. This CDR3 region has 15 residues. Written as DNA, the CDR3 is TGTGCCAGCAGTTGGACCGGGACAGGGTGGGACGAGCAGTACTTC. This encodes CASSWTGTGWDEQYF.

The CDR3 DNA follows: TGTGCCAGCAGCTTACCCTGGGACGCCACAGATACGCAGTATTTT. This sequence encodes CASSLPWDATDTQYF. This sequence joins TRBV7-9 and TRBJ2-3; D is tentatively TRBD1 or TRBD2 (5 bases each). The ends were cut back, 2 bases at V and 2 bases at J, with 11 bases in the middle. This CDR3 has 15 amino acids. Per the germline V gene, CDR1 is SEHNR and CDR2 is FQNEAQ (reference sequence).

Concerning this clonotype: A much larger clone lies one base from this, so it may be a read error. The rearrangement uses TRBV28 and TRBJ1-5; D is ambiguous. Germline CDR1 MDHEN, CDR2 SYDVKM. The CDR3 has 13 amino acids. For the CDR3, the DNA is TGTGCCAGCAGGGTTTCGAGCAATCAGCCCCAGCAGTTT. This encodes CASRVSSNQPQQF.

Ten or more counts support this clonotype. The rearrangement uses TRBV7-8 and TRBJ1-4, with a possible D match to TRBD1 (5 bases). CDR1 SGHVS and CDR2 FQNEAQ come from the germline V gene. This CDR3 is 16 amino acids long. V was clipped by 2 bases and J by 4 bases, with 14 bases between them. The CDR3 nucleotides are TGTGCCAGCAGCTTATCCCCGTCGACAGTTAATGAAAAACTGTTTTTT. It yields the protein CASSLSPSTVNEKLFF.